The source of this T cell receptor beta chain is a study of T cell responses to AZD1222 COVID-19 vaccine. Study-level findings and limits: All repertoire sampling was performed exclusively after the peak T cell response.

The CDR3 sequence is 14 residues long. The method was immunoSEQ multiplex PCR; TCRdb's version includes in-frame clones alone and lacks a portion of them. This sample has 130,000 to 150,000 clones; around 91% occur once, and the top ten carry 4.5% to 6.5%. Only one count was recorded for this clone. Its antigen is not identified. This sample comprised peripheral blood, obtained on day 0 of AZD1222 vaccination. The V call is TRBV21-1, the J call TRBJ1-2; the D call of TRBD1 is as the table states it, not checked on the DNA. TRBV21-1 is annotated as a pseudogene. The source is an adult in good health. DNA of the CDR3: TGTGCCAGCAACCACAGGGGCCGTCTTGGGGGCTACACCTTC. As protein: CASNHRGRLGGYTF.